A single sample is the source of the 19 T cell receptor beta chains below, sequenced in a study of early T cells in non-severe SARS-CoV-2 infection. TCRdb independently ran MiXCR on the 5' RACE reads; one entry per CDR3 protein. The sample lists tens of thousands of distinct CDR3 sequences; 5% to 6.5% were seen once. The sequenced material came from whole blood. The receptors derive from an adult who was a healthcare worker with PCR-confirmed SARS-CoV-2 infection or an uninfected control (not recorded which).

Ten or more counts support this clonotype. CDR3 bases: TGCGCCAGCAGCTTGGCCGGGATGCCGGGGAATGAGCAGTTCTTC. Its translation is CASSLAGMPGNEQFF. V usage is TRBV5-1 and J usage is TRBJ2-1; possibly TRBD2 for D (5 bases). The CDR3 totals 15 residues. The germline V and J ends were trimmed by 0 bases and 7 bases, with 14 bases remaining between them. From germline, CDR1 is SGHRS and CDR2 YFSETQ.

This clonotype occurred a few times. The rearrangement uses TRBV3-1 and TRBJ2-1; D not resolved. Germline V gene sequence: CDR1 LGHDT, CDR2 YNNKEL (reference sequence). The CDR3 is 11 residues long. V was trimmed by 5 bases and J by 5 bases, leaving 4 bases between them. Written as DNA, the CDR3 is TGTGCCAGCAGCATAAACAATGAGCAGTTCTTC. Translation: CASSINNEQFF.

At least ten counts were recorded for this clonotype. The J gene is TRBJ2-6, the V gene TRBV29-1; D gene uncertain. V dropped 3 bases and J dropped 0 bases, with 3 bases sitting between them. The length of the CDR3 is 13 residues. Per germline, CDR1 SQVTM and CDR2 ANQGSEA. The DNA of the CDR3 is TGCAGCGTTGACGTCTCTGGGGCCAACGTCCTGACTTTC. Translated, it gives CSVDVSGANVLTF.

In this sample, this clonotype turned up many times. A read error may produce the germline difference seen at one junction end. V gene TRBV29-1 combines with J gene TRBJ2-1; TRBD2 might be the D (6 bases). CDR3 length equals 10 residues. Germline V CDR1 and CDR2: SQVTM, ANQGSEA. CDR3 sequence: CSVEEGGASF. The CDR3 coding sequence is TGCAGCGTTGAAGAAGGAGGGGCTTCCTTC.

This clonotype was observed a few times. The chain couples TRBV7-2 to TRBJ2-1, with TRBD2 identical over 8 bases. The germline V gene has CDR1 SGHTA and CDR2 FQGNSA. The V segment lost 2 bases and the J segment 7 bases; nucleotides outside the gene matches: 4. This CDR3 is built from 14 residues. CDR3 nucleotide sequence: TGTGCCAGCAGCTTAAGTGCTAGCGGGAATGAGCAGTTCTTC. Its protein product is CASSLSASGNEQFF.

This clonotype was recorded many times. The rearrangement links TRBV6-4 to TRBJ2-3; TRBD1 might be the D (6 bases). Trimming cost V 6 bases and J 6 bases, with 13 bases left between them. Germline lookup yields CDR1 MRHNA and CDR2 SNTAGT. The CDR3 loop spans 13 amino acids. The CDR3 sequence is CASSEGESDTQYF. The CDR3 DNA reads as TGTGCCAGCAGCGAGGGGGAGAGTGATACGCAGTATTTT.

A note on this clonotype: In this CDR3 the conserved last residue, phenylalanine or tryptophan, is missing, so a read error is likely. The chain combines TRBV27 with TRBJ2-3; 8 bases match TRBD2. The length of the CDR3 is 16 residues. Losses at the gene ends were 6 bases for V and 5 bases for J; bases not matched to a gene: 13. CDR1 is MNHEY, CDR2 SMNVEV, per germline (reference sequence). The CDR3 sequence is CASSWGAGGRRDTQYL. Written as DNA, the CDR3 is TGTGCCAGCAGCTGGGGGGCGGGAGGCCGTCGAGATACGCAGTATTTA.

This clonotype occurred a few times. V and J are TRBV29-1 and TRBJ2-1, with D possibly matching TRBD1 (5 bases). The germline gives CDR1 SQVTM, CDR2 ANQGSEA. CDR3 length: 12 residues. Trimming pared 5 bases from V and 4 bases from J, leaving 9 bases between. CDR3 in amino acids: CSVRKGYNEQFF. CDR3 DNA sequence: TGCAGCGTTCGCAAGGGGTACAATGAGCAGTTCTTC.

This clonotype has more than one count but fewer than ten. The CDR3 DNA reads TGTGCCAGCAGCTTAGTCGTCACGGAAACAACTAATGAAAAACTGTTTTTT. Translation gives CASSLVVTETTNEKLFF. The chain carries TRBV7-9 and TRBJ1-4; no clear D gene. Germline V gene sequence: CDR1 SEHNR, CDR2 FQNEAQ (reference sequence). This CDR3 spans 17 amino acids. Trimming took 1 base from V and 0 from J, leaving 12 bases between them.

There are many counts of this clonotype. The genes are TRBV6-6 and TRBJ1-6, with D perhaps TRBD1 (6 bases). V shed 5 bases and J shed 8 bases, with 16 bases lying between them. The CDR3 runs to 15 residues. The germline CDR1 and CDR2 sequences are MNHNY and SVGAGI (reference sequence). Here the CDR3 reads CASSGVTGSYSPLHF. The CDR3 nucleotides are TGTGCCAGCAGTGGGGTTACAGGGTCGTATTCACCCCTCCACTTT.

This clonotype was picked up many times. V usage is TRBV29-1 and J usage is TRBJ2-7; 11 bases match TRBD1. This CDR3 is 14 amino acids long. Losses at the gene ends were 0 bases for V and 3 bases for J; bases not matched to a gene: 1. Germline assignment: CDR1 SQVTM and CDR2 ANQGSEA. DNA of the CDR3: TGCAGCGTTGAAGATGGGACAGGGGGCTACGAGCAGTACTTC. It yields the protein CSVEDGTGGYEQYF.

This clonotype was observed at least ten times. The chain recombines TRBV11-2 with TRBJ1-5; the match to TRBD1 covers 8 bases. There are 15 residues in the CDR3. The trim removed 4 bases at V and 4 bases at J, leaving 6 bases unmatched. Per germline, CDR1 SGHAT and CDR2 FQNNGV. This CDR3 reads CASSSGQGRNQPQHF. In nucleotides, the CDR3 is TGTGCCAGCAGCTCAGGACAGGGTCGGAATCAGCCCCAGCATTTT.

This clonotype was counted at least ten times. The chain couples TRBV20-1 to TRBJ2-5; 8 nucleotides match TRBD2. The CDR3 spans 14 residues. Germline CDR1 is DFQATT and CDR2 is SNEGSKA (reference sequence). Unmatched junction bases numbered 6, after V lost 3 bases and J lost 3 bases. CDR3 in amino acids: CSASRGSGKETQYF. The DNA for the CDR3 is TGCAGTGCTAGTCGAGGTAGCGGGAAAGAGACCCAGTACTTC.

The V and J genes are TRBV3-1 and TRBJ2-1; 11 bases are a match to TRBD2. Germline values: CDR1 LGHDT, CDR2 YNNKEL (reference sequence). This CDR3 has 15 residues. The V and J ends lost 5 bases and 8 bases, in that order; junction bases with no gene match: 8. CDR3 in amino acids: CASSFSGGAADEQFF. In DNA form, the CDR3 reads TGTGCCAGCAGCTTTAGCGGGGGGGCCGCAGATGAGCAGTTCTTC.

This clonotype was found many times. J is TRBJ2-5 and V is TRBV14; 15 positions match TRBD2. The CDR3 has 17 residues. V was clipped by 3 bases and J by 5 bases; unmatched bases: 7. CDR1 and CDR2 (germline): SGHDN, FVKESK. The CDR3 is CASSQGLAGGPAETQYF. CDR3 bases: TGTGCCAGCAGCCAGGGACTAGCGGGAGGCCCGGCGGAGACCCAGTACTTC.

V gene TRBV21-1 combines with J gene TRBJ2-7; the D call in the table, TRBD2, was not verified against the DNA. TRBV21-1 is termed a pseudogene. The length of the CDR3 is 18 residues. This CDR3 is CASSKGPIKPSGSYEQYF. DNA of the CDR3: TGTGCCAGCAGCAAAGGACCGATAAAGCCTAGCGGGAGTTACGAGCAGTACTTC.

This clonotype was observed a few times. The V and J genes are TRBV5-1 and TRBJ2-1; D unclear. This CDR3 contains 13 residues. The ends were cut back, 2 bases at V and 2 bases at J, with 5 bases in the middle. Germline CDR1 SGHRS, CDR2 YFSETQ. The CDR3 DNA sequence: TGCGCCAGCAGCTTTTCAACCTACAATGAGCAGTTCTTC. This translates into CASSFSTYNEQFF.

The CDR3 loop reads CASSSGETQYF. DNA for the CDR3: TGTGCCAGCAGTTCAGGGGAGACCCAGTACTTC. The chain uses TRBV12-3 or TRBV12-4 and TRBJ2-5, with D tentatively TRBD1 (5 bases). The CDR3 covers 11 residues. V was trimmed by 4 bases and J by 5 bases, leaving 5 bases between them.

This clonotype was seen repeatedly, ten times or more. V is TRBV30 and J is TRBJ2-7; D is perhaps TRBD2 (5 bases). The germline V and J ends were trimmed by 0 bases and 7 bases, with 16 bases remaining between them. CDR1 GTSNPN and CDR2 SVGIG come from the germline V gene (reference sequence). The CDR3 contains 14 residues. DNA of the CDR3: TGTGCCTGGAGTGTACAGTCGGGAAGTCCGGAGCAGTACTTC. It encodes CAWSVQSGSPEQYF.